These T cell receptor beta chains were read from a single sample in a study of T cells in Graves' hyperthyroidism and ophthalmopathy. Via MiXCR, TCRdb re-called the multiplex PCR reads, giving one row per CDR3 protein. Here the sample spans about 350,000 distinct CDR3 sequences, about a sixth being singletons. The sequenced sample was blood. These receptors were taken from a middle-aged woman with Graves' ophthalmopathy. Both conserved end residues are part of each CDR3.

V: TRBV6-1
J: TRBJ2-2
CDR3: CASSPGLAEELFF

V: TRBV29-1
J: TRBJ2-7
CDR3: CSVYGTGGREQYF

V: TRBV5-1
J: TRBJ2-7
CDR3: CASSGLNYEQYF

V: TRBV28
J: TRBJ2-5
CDR3: CAGSLTGTQETQYF

V: TRBV6-2/TRBV6-3
J: TRBJ2-5
CDR3: CASSYDLSGSPSETQYF

V: TRBV11-2
J: TRBJ2-3
CDR3: CASSGGTGTSTDTQYF

V: TRBV11-2
J: TRBJ1-1
CDR3: CASSLHQGQRLNTEAFF

V: TRBV6-2/TRBV6-3
J: TRBJ2-5
CDR3: CASSSHRDIQETRYF

V: TRBV7-2
J: TRBJ2-7
CDR3: CASSLMGARNEQYF

V: TRBV28
J: TRBJ1-2
CDR3: CASSLWGQIYGYTF

V: TRBV20-1
J: TRBJ2-5
CDR3: CSARDRRRERQETQYF

V: TRBV12-3/TRBV12-4
J: TRBJ1-2
CDR3: CASSFPDRVTYGYTF

V: TRBV28
J: TRBJ1-1
CDR3: CASSLSQGAPEAFF

V: TRBV7-9
J: TRBJ2-7
CDR3: CASSWTFYEQYF

V: TRBV6-5
J: TRBJ2-6
CDR3: CASSIQGSGANVLTF

V: TRBV20-1
J: TRBJ1-5
CDR3: CSARSGQPQHF

V: TRBV28
J: TRBJ2-5
CDR3: CASSPTPRLAGVSPQETQYF

V: TRBV6-1
J: TRBJ2-6
CDR3: CASREGGANVLTF

V: TRBV20-1
J: TRBJ2-7
CDR3: CSARRTGGYEQYF

V: TRBV12-3/TRBV12-4
J: TRBJ2-7
CDR3: CASSFRAGGLYEQYF

V: TRBV6-1
J: TRBJ2-2
CDR3: CASSSTGSNTGELFF

V: TRBV2
J: TRBJ1-1
CDR3: CASSEGGRRQAFF

V: TRBV6-5
J: TRBJ2-7
CDR3: CASSLKDGATYEQYF

V: TRBV18
J: TRBJ2-7
CDR3: CASSPEGYEQYF

V: TRBV20-1
J: TRBJ2-7
CDR3: CSAWVLAGGGFYEQYF

V: TRBV20-1
J: TRBJ2-7
CDR3: CSANDPAGQGVMGEQYF

V: TRBV10-3
J: TRBJ2-7
CDR3: CAIRSASGSYEQYF

V: TRBV7-2
J: TRBJ2-7
CDR3: CASSFSGRDLYEQYF

V: TRBV6-1
J: TRBJ1-5
CDR3: CASRDVGFGNQPQHF

V: TRBV28
J: TRBJ1-3
CDR3: CASTLGGAGNTIYF

V: TRBV12-3/TRBV12-4
J: TRBJ1-5
CDR3: CASSYGQTQPQHF

V: TRBV4-1
J: TRBJ2-5
CDR3: CASSQVGLAEGDQETQYF

V: TRBV20-1
J: TRBJ2-5
CDR3: CSASSSQGTHEETQYF

V: TRBV12-3/TRBV12-4
J: TRBJ1-1
CDR3: CASRRRGADTEAFF

V: TRBV29-1
J: TRBJ2-5
CDR3: CSAVTGGGETQYF

V: TRBV6-1
J: TRBJ1-5
CDR3: CASSPDAGNQPQHF

V: TRBV30
J: TRBJ1-5
CDR3: CAWSFSSFNQPQHF

V: TRBV4-3
J: TRBJ1-5
CDR3: CASSQTYRGQPQHF

V: TRBV6-5
J: TRBJ1-1
CDR3: CASSAPGSRDTEAFF

V: TRBV6-5
J: TRBJ2-7
CDR3: CASSYSSRNDYEQYF

V: TRBV18
J: TRBJ2-7
CDR3: CASSPGQGPSYEQYF

V: TRBV6-4
J: TRBJ1-2
CDR3: CASSDFQSVNYGYTF

V: TRBV12-3/TRBV12-4
J: TRBJ1-5
CDR3: CASSLGPPRSGQPQHF

V: TRBV6-2/TRBV6-3
J: TRBJ1-5
CDR3: CASSWGQEWYSNQPQHF

V: TRBV20-1
J: TRBJ2-3
CDR3: CSARDGGKSTDTQYF

V: TRBV28
J: TRBJ2-7
CDR3: CASSLWFDRGRSYEQYF

V: TRBV27
J: TRBJ1-2
CDR3: CASSLSRERRSYTF

V: TRBV9
J: TRBJ1-2
CDR3: CASSVATWEGGYTF

V: TRBV5-1
J: TRBJ1-1
CDR3: CASSQDRGRGTEAFF

V: TRBV6-5
J: TRBJ1-1
CDR3: CASSYGNRGANTEAFF

V: TRBV24-1
J: TRBJ1-1
CDR3: CATRSTEYTEAFF

V: TRBV7-3
J: TRBJ2-2
CDR3: CASSLEPGTGELFF

V: TRBV6-5
J: TRBJ1-2
CDR3: CASSYSDSYGYTF

V: TRBV20-1
J: TRBJ1-2
CDR3: CSALNNRGGGYTF

V: TRBV12-3/TRBV12-4
J: TRBJ2-7
CDR3: CASSFNYEQYF

V: TRBV20-1
J: TRBJ2-2
CDR3: CIGYRPTGELFF

V: TRBV6-5
J: TRBJ2-7
CDR3: CASSPVRGSVMDEQYF